What follows describes a single T cell receptor (beta chain). As yet, its antigen is unknown. One junction end disagrees with the germline gene, perhaps due to a read error. The entry originates in a study of breast tumors, draining lymph nodes, adjacent tissues. Notes on the study in general: Tumor TCR diversity was below lymph nodes but above nontumor tissue. Most tumor T cells seemingly derive from lymph node, then expand in tumor.

TCRdb itself ran the multiplex PCR reads through MiXCR, one entry per CDR3 protein. This table holds about 46,000 distinct CDR3 sequences, around 23% found once. The CDR3 consists of 13 residues. Germline loops: CDR1 LGHDT, CDR2 YNNKEL (reference sequence). The sequencing sample was made of breast tumor tissue. This clonotype was obtained from a female donor with breast cancer. Some clones in this sample may be carry-over from other donors' samples. The chain has TRBV3-1 and TRBJ2-1, with 8 positions matching TRBD2. The CDR3 DNA reads as TGTGCCAGCAGCCAAGCCCGGGGGGGCCCGATAGACTTC. The encoded protein is CASSQARGGPIDF.